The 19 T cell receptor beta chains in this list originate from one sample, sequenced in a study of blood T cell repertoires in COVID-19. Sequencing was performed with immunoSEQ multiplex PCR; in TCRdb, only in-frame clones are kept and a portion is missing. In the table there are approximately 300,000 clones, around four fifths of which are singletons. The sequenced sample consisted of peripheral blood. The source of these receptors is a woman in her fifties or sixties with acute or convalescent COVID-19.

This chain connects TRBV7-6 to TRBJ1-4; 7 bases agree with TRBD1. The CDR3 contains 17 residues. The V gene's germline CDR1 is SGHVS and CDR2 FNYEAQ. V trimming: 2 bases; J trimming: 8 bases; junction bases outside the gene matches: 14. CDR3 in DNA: TGTGCCAGCAGCTTAAGCGAGGTGACAGGGCCCCGGGAAAAACTGTTTTTT. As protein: CASSLSEVTGPREKLFF.

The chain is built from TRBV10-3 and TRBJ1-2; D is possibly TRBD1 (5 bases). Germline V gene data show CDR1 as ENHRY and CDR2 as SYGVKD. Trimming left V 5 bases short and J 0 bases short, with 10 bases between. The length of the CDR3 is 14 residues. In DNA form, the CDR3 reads TGTGCCATCAGTTCAGGGAATTCTAACTATGGCTACACCTTC. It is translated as CAISSGNSNYGYTF.

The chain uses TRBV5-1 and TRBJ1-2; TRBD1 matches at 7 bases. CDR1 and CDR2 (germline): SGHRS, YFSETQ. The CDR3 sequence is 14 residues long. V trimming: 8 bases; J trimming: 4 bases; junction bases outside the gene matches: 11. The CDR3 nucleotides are TGCGCCAGTCGGACAAGTCCAGGGGGCTATGGCTACACCTTC. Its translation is CASRTSPGGYGYTF.

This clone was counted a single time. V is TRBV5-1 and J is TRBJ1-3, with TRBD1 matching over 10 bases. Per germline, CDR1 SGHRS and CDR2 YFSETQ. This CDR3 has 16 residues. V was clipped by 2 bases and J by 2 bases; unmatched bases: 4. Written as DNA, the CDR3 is TGCGCCAGCAGCTTAGACAGGGGGCTGCCTGGAAACACCATATATTTT. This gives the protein CASSLDRGLPGNTIYF.

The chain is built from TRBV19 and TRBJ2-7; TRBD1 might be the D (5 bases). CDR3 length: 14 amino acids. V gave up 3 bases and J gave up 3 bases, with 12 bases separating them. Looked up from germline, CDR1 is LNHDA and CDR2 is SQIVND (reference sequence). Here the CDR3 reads CASSIGRASYEQYF. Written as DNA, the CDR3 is TGTGCCAGTAGTATTGGCAGGGCCAGCTACGAGCAGTACTTC. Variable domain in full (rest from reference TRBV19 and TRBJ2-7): DGGITQSPKYLFRKEGQNVTLSCEQNLNHDAMYWYRQDPGQGLRLIYYSQIVNDFQKGDIAEGYSVSREKKESFPLTVTSAQKNPTAFYLCASSIGRASYEQYFGPGTRLTVT.

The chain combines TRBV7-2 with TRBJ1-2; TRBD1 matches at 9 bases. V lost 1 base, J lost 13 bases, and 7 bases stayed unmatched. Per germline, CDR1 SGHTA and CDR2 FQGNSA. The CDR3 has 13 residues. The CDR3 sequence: CASSLVTGGGSTF. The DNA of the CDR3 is TGTGCCAGCAGCTTAGTGACAGGGGGAGGGAGCACCTTC.

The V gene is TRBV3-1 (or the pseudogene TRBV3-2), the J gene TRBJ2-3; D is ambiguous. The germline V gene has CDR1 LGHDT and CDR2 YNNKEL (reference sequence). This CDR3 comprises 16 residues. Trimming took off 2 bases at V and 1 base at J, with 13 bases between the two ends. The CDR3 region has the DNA TGTGCCAGCAGCCAACAGCTCCTAGTGGGCACAGATACGCAGTATTTT. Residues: CASSQQLLVGTDTQYF.

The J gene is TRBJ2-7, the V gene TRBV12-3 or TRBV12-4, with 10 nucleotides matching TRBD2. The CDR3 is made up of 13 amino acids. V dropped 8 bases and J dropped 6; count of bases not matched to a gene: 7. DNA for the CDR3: TGTGCCAGCGGGGGACTAGCGTCGTCCGAGCAGTACTTC. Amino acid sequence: CASGGLASSEQYF.

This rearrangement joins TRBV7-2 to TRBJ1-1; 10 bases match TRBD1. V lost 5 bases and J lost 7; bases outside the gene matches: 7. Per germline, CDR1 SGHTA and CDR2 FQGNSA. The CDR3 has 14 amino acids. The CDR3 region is CASSRDRGQDEAFF. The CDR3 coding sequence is TGTGCCAGCAGCAGAGACAGGGGGCAAGATGAAGCTTTCTTT. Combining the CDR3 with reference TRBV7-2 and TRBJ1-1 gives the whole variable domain GAGVSQSPSNKVTEKGKDVELRCDPISGHTALYWYRQSLGQGLEFLIYFQGNSAPDKSGLPSDRFSAERTGGSVSTLTIQRTQQEDSAVYLCASSRDRGQDEAFFGQGTRLTVV.

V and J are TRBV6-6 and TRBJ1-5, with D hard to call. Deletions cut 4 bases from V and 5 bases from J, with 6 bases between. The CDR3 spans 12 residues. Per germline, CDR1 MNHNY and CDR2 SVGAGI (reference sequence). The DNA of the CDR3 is TGTGCCAGCAGTTTGGGCCATCAGCCCCAGCATTTT. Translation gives CASSLGHQPQHF.

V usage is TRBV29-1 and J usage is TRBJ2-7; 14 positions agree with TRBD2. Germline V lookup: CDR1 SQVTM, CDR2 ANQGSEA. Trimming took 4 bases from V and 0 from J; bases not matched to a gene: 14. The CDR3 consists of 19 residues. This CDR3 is CSVVRWDTGLAGVSYEQYF. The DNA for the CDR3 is TGCAGCGTTGTTAGGTGGGACACGGGACTAGCGGGGGTCTCCTACGAGCAGTACTTC.

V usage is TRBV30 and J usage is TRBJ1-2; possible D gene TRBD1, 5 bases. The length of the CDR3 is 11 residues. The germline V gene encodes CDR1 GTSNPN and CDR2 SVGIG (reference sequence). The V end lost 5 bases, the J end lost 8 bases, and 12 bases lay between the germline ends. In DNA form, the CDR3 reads TGTGCCTGGCTTCAGGGAGGAGGCTACACCTTC. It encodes CAWLQGGGYTF.

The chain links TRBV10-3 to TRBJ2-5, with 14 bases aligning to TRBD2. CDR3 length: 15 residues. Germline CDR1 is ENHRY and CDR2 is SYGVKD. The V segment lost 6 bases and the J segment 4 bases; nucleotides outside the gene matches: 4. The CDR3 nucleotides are TGTGCCATCAGCAGACTAGCGGGGGGGCGAGAGACCCAGTACTTC. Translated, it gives CAISRLAGGRETQYF.

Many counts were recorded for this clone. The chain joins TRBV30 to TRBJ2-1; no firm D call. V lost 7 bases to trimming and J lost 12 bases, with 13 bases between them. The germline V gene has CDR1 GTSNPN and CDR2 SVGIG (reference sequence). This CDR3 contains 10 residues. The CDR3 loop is CAFSPPWQFF. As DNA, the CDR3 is TGTGCCTTTAGTCCGCCGTGGCAGTTCTTC.

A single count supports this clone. CDR3 coding DNA: TGTGCCACCTCTTGGGACAGGGGGCTCGGGGAGCTGTTTTTT. Its protein product is CATSWDRGLGELFF. V is TRBV6-5 and J is TRBJ2-2; 12 nucleotides line up with TRBD1. Losses at the gene ends were 10 bases for V and 7 bases for J; bases not matched to a gene: 7. This CDR3 spans 14 amino acids. Germline V CDR1 and CDR2: MNHEY, SVGAGI.

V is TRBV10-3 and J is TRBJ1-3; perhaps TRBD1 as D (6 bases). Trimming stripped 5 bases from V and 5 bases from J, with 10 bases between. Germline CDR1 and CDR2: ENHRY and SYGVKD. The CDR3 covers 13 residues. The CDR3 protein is CAISNRDRNTIYF. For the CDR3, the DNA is TGTGCCATCAGTAACAGGGATAGAAACACCATATATTTT.

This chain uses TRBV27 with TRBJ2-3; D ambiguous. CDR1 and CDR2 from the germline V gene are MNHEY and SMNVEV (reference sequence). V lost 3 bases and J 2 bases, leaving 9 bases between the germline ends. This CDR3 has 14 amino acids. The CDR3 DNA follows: TGTGCCAGCAGTTTCGAGCGTTCCACAGATACGCAGTATTTT. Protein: CASSFERSTDTQYF.

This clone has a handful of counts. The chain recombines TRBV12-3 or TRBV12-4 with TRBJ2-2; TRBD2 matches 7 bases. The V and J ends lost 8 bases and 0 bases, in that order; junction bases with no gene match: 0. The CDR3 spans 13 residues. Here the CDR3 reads CASGRANTGELFF. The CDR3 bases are TGTGCCAGCGGGAGGGCGAACACCGGGGAGCTGTTTTTT.

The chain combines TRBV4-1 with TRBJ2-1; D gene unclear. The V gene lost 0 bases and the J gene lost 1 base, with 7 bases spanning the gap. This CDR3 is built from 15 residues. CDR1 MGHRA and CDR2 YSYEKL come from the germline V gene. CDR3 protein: CASSQDPGSYNEQFF. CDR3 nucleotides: TGCGCCAGCAGCCAAGATCCAGGATCCTACAATGAGCAGTTCTTC.